This T cell receptor (beta chain) was sequenced during a study of T cells after posttransplantation cyclophosphamide (dated by TCRdb to the mid-2010s). For the wider study: T cell repertoire reconstitution was tracked by TRB sequencing after myeloablative bone marrow transplantation in which posttransplantation cyclophosphamide was used as GVHD prophylaxis. In 3 patients, up to about 3 additional blood samples taken between 2 and 5.2 years after transplant also underwent TRB sequencing, as did pretransplant blood from 4 patients. Samples from 30 to 45 PTCy-treated patients and fewer than 20 related bone marrow donors of those patients were subjected to antigen receptor sequencing. Public TRB sequences were queried against a database of over 3,000 sequences associated with responses to pathogens, tumor antigens, self-antigens and alloantigens. Because TRA and TRB clonality were tightly correlated in fewer than 10 samples, subsequent TCR analyses were focused on TRB only. TRB sequencing was performed on blood from all 35 or so PTCy patients with 1-year posttransplant specimens. Paper-wide results and their limitations: Donor-recipient similarity was low at 1-2 months but rose over the first year, and later blood repertoires were often dominated by donor CD8+ memory clones. Across a few dozen patients, TRB clonality was highly associated with recipient CMV seropositivity and CMV reactivation, and diversity in PTCy patients was similar to diversity in CNI/methotrexate controls. The TRB repertoires of T cells infiltrating skin or GI tract showed only limited overlap with the TRB repertoires of T cells in blood.

In the paper's terms, the treatment or condition label means: high-dose cyclophosphamide on days +3 and +4 as single-agent GVHD prophylaxis. PTCy patients received busulfan and fludarabine conditioning, a related or unrelated marrow graft, and cyclophosphamide on days +3 and +4. The PTCy-treated patients were drawn from a prospective, multi-institutional clinical trial. Mononuclear cells from peripheral blood and bone marrow were separated by Ficoll-Hypaque density centrifugation and then cryopreserved. The sample holds a few counts of this clone. Its specific antigen is unknown. Qualities for individual bases were not recorded, and no much larger clone is one base off. Via the germline V gene, CDR1 is MNHNS and CDR2 SASEGT. The junction shows trimming of 6 bases on V and 6 bases on J, plus 18 bases between the germline ends. The CDR3 holds 14 amino acids from the cysteine to the phenylalanine. The kept DNA is CDR3 alone, 42 bases in frame from the first base.

TRB sequencing used genomic DNA with the immunoSEQ assay at survey resolution or the hsTCRB kit. Concerning the study's data processing: The immunoSEQ software handled initial read processing, and the LymphoSeq R package was used for repertoire analyses. For each TRB dataset, clonality was calculated as 1 minus normalized Shannon entropy, and the Gini coefficient was computed as well. To infer phenotypes in unsorted samples, TRB sequences from sorted subsets of the recipient or donor were mapped onto the unsorted samples of the same recipient. TCRdb limited this immuneACCESS table to in-frame rearrangements with V and J called. A share of clones is missing; checked studies link under half to unresolved V genes, and the rest is unexplained. V and J calls and clone size are copied from that table; D and trimming were computed from the DNA. The sample table lists fewer than 15,000 clones, roughly 1.9% of them with a count of one. The ten largest clones capture 15% to 17% of the sample.

The input for sequencing was PBMCs, taken after allogeneic stem cell transplant with posttransplant cyclophosphamide. This TCR derives from a male patient between 25 and 39 years old who received an allogeneic stem cell transplant from a related donor, was CMV-positive, and had no GVHD. Following a transplant, some T lymphocytes may have been derived from the graft donor. Recombination linked TRBV6-1 to TRBJ2-7; possibly the D gene is TRBD1, per 6 matching bases. The DNA reads TGTGCCAGCAGCGGCCCAGGGGTCTGGGGCGAGCAGTACTTC. It specifies CASSGPGVWGEQYF.